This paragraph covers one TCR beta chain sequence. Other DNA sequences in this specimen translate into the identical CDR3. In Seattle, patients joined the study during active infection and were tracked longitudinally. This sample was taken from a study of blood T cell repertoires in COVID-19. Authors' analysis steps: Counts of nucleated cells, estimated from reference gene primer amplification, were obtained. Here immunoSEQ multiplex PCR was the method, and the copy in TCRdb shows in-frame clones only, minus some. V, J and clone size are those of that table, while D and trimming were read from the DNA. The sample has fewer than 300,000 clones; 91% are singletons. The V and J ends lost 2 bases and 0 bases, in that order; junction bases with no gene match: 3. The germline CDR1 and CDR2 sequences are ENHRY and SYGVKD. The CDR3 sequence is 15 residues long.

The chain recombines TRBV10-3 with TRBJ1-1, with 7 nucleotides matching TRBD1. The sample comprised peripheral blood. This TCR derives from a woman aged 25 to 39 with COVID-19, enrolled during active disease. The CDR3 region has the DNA TGTGCCATCAGTGAGCGGGGACAGTTGAACACTGAAGCTTTCTTT. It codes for CAISERGQLNTEAFF.